The TCR beta chain under discussion was sequenced for a study of blood T cell repertoires in COVID-19 (TCRdb year 2020). Context from the whole study: Collaborator samples came from the United States, Italy and Spain and covered acute and convalescent phases of COVID-19. The repertoires were released in a freely available public database intended as a resource for research on the immune response to SARS-CoV-2. The prospective study material was composed of cDNA or gDNA derived from T cells, B-cell-depleted T cells, or PBMCs. Deeply sampled blood TCRbeta repertoires from subjects exposed to, actively infected with, or recovered from COVID-19 were included in the dataset. HLA class I and class II types, where available, came from metadata supplied by the sample provider rather than from assay-based typing. Sample metadata almost always included a de-identified subject ID, COVID-19 status, age in years and sex. Samples were obtained from the ongoing ImmuneRACE study (first 160 participants) and from about 1,300 subjects provided by 6 global collaborators. The research as a whole found: The amount of clinical and demographic metadata varied by source and participant and was provided uncurated.

The immunoSEQ Assay, a bias-controlled multiplex PCR, was used to amplify TCRbeta CDR3 regions from genomic DNA. The study's own analysis went as follows. The number of nucleated cells in each sample was estimated from the amplification of reference gene primers within the assay. To quantify the absolute abundance of each unique TCRbeta CDR3 rearrangement, sequence reads were collapsed and filtered. Productive Simpson clonality was computed per sample as the square root of Simpson's diversity index over productive rearrangements. TCRdb re-hosts the immuneACCESS table, in-frame sequences only. Its copies lack some clones; in the studies checked, an unresolved V gene accounts for under half of them, and the cause for the rest is not known. The D gene and trimming were derived from the DNA, and the V and J assignments and clone size from that table. The sample contains 200,000 or so clones, more than 75% of them found a single time. The leading ten clones occupy less than 8% of the sample.

V is cut back by 4 bases and J by 8 bases, with 8 bases in the junction unmatched. CDR1 and CDR2 (SGHRS, YFSETQ) derive from the germline V gene. From cysteine to phenylalanine, the CDR3 is 15 amino acids long. Kept here is only the CDR3 DNA, which spans 45 bases and is read in frame from base 1. On this clone: Its specific antigen is unknown. Base qualities were left out, and no much larger clone turns up one base away.

Participants in the prospective study were enrolled through a virtual design, were aged roughly 18 to 95 years, and lived in 24 United States geographic areas. To assign participants to cohorts, the prospective study relied on clinical history that participants themselves reported in a screening survey and a study questionnaire. Mobile phlebotomists in the prospective study collected whole blood, serum and a nasopharyngeal or oropharyngeal swab from every participant. Additional blood draws and questionnaires over an approximately 2-month period could optionally be provided by prospective study participants. Blood samples from the prospective study were shipped frozen or at room temperature prior to DNA extraction.

The sequencing sample was made of PBMCs or T cells enriched from blood (not recorded which). The clonotype originates from a woman between 40 and 50 years old with acute COVID-19. The sequence joins TRBV5-1 to TRBJ1-4, with 10 bases aligning to TRBD1. CDR3 sequence: CASSVDRGLEEKLFF. The DNA sequence is given as TGCGCCAGCAGCGTAGACAGGGGGCTGGAGGAAAAACTGTTTTTT.